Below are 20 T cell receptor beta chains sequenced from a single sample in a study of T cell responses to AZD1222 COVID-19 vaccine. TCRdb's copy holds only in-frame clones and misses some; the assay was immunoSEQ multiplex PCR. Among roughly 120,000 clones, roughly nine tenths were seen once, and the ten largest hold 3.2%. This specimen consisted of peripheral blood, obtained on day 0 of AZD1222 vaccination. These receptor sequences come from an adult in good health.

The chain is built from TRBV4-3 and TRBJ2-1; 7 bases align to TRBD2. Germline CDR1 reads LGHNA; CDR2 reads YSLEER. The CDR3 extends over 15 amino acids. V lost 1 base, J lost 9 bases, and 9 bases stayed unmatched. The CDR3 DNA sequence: TGCGCCAGCAGCCAAGCCTTGGGAGGGACGGGTGAGCAGTTCTTC. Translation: CASSQALGGTGEQFF.

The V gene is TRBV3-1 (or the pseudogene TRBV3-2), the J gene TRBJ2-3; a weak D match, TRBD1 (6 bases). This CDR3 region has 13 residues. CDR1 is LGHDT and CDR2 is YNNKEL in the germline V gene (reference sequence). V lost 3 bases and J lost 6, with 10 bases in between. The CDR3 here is CASSQYRVDTQYF. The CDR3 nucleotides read TGTGCCAGCAGCCAGTACAGGGTCGATACGCAGTATTTT.

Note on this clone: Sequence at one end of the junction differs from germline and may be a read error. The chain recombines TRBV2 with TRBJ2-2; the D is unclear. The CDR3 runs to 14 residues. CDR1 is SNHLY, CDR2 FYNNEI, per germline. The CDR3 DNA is TGTGCCAGCCGTGATTTTTACGAGGCCGGGGAGCTGTTTTTT. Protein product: CASRDFYEAGELFF.

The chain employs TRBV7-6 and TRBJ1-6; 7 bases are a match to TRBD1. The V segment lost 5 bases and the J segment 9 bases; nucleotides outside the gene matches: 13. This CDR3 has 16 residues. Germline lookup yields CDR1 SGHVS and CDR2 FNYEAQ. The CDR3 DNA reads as TGTGCCAGCAGCCCCCTGGCAGGGGGTTTTCCTTCACCCCTCCACTTT. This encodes CASSPLAGGFPSPLHF.

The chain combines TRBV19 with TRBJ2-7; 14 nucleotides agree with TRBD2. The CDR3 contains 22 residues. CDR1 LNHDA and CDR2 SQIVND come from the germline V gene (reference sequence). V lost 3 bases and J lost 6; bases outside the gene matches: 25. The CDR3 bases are TGTGCCAGTAGTATTTCTTTGTCCGGGACTAGCGGGAGAGGGCGAGTCTCCCCCGAGCAGTACTTC. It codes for CASSISLSGTSGRGRVSPEQYF. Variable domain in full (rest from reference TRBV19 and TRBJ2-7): DGGITQSPKYLFRKEGQNVTLSCEQNLNHDAMYWYRQDPGQGLRLIYYSQIVNDFQKGDIAEGYSVSREKKESFPLTVTSAQKNPTAFYLCASSISLSGTSGRGRVSPEQYFGPGTRLTVT.

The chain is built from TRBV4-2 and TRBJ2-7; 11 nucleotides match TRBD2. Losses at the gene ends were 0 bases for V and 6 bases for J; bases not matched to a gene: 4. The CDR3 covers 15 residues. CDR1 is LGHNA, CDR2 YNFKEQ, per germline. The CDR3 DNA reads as TGTGCCAGCAGCCAAGATGGGACTAGCGGCTCCGAGCAGTACTTC. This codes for CASSQDGTSGSEQYF.

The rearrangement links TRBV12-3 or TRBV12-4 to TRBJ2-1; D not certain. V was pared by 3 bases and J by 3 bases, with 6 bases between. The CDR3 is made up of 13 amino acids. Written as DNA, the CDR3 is TGTGCCAGCAGTTTGACTCACTACAATGAGCAGTTCTTC. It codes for CASSLTHYNEQFF.

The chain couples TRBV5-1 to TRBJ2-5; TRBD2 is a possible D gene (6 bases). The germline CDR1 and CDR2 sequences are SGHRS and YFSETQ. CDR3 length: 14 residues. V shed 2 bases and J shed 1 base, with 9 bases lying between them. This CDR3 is CASSLSGGQETQYF. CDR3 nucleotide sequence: TGCGCCAGCAGCTTATCCGGGGGCCAAGAGACCCAGTACTTC.

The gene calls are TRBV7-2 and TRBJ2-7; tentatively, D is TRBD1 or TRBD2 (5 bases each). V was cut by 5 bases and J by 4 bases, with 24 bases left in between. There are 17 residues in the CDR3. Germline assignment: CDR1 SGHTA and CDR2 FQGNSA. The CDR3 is CASSPWSGGPTNYEQYF. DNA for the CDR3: TGTGCCAGCAGCCCCTGGAGTGGGGGACCAACTAATTACGAGCAGTACTTC.

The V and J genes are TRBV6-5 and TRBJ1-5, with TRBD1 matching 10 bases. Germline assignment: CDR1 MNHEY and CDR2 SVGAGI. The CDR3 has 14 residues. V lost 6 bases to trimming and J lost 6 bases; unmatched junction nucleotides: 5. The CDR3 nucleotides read TGTGCCAGCAGCGGACAGGGGGGCGTTCAGCCCCAGCATTTT. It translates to CASSGQGGVQPQHF.

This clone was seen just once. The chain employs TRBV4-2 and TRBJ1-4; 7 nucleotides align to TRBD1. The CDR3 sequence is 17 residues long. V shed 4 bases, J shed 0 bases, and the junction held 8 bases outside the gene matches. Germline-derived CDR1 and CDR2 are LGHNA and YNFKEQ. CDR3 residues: CASSRSRDRATNEKLFF. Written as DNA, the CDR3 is TGTGCCAGCAGCCGGAGCCGCGACAGGGCAACTAATGAAAAACTGTTTTTT.

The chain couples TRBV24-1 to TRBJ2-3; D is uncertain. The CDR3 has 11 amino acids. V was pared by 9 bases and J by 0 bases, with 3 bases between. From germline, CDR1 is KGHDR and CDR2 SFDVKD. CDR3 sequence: CATSSTDTQYF. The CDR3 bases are TGTGCCACCTCTAGCACAGATACGCAGTATTTT.

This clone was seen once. Here the CDR3 reads CASSFSQGTNQPQHF. CDR3 DNA: TGTGCCAGCAGCTTTAGTCAGGGAACCAATCAGCCCCAGCATTTT. The chain uses TRBV7-2 and TRBJ1-5, with a weak D call TRBD1 (5 bases). V was trimmed by 3 bases and J by 3 bases, leaving 12 bases between them. Germline values: CDR1 SGHTA, CDR2 FQGNSA. CDR3 length: 15 residues.

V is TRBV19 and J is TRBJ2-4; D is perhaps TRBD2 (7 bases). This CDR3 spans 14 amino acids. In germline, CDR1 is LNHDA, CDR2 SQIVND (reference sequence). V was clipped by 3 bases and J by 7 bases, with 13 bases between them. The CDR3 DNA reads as TGTGCCAGTAGTATGACTGGGGGGGCGAACATTCAGTACTTC. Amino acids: CASSMTGGANIQYF.

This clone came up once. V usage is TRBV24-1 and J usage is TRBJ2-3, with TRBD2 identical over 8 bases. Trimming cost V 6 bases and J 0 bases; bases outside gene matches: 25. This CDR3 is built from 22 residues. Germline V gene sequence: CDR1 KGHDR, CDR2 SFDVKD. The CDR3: CATSNIGLWKRERASSTDTQYF. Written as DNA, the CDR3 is TGTGCCACCAGTAATATTGGTCTCTGGAAGCGGGAGAGAGCCTCTAGCACAGATACGCAGTATTTT.

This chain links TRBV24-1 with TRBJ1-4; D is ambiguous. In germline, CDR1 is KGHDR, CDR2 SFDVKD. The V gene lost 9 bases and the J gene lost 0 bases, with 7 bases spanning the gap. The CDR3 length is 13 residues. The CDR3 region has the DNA TGTGCCACCGCGGCGGCAACTAATGAAAAACTGTTTTTT. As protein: CATAAATNEKLFF.

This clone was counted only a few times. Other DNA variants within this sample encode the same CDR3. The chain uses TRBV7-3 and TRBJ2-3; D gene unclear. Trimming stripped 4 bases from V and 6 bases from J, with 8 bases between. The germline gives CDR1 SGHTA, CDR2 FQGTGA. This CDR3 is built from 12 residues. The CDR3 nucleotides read TGTGCCAGCAGCTCCCTCGGGGATACGCAGTATTTT. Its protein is CASSSLGDTQYF.

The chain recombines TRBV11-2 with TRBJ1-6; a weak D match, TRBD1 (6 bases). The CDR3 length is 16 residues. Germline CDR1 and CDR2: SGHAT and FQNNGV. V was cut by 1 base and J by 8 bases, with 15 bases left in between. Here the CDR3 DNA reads TGTGCCAGCAGCTTAGTGGGGCAGGGGCTTGATTCACCCCTCCACTTT. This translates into CASSLVGQGLDSPLHF.

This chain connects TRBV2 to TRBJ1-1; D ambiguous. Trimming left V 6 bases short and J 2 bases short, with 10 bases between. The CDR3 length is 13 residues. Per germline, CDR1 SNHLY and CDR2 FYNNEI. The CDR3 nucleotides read TGTGCCAGCAGCAACAACCGAAACACTGAAGCTTTCTTT. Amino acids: CASSNNRNTEAFF.

In nucleotides, the CDR3 is TGTGCCAGCACAAATCACTGGGGTACTGGCTACACCTTC. Translated: CASTNHWGTGYTF. The chain recombines TRBV28 with TRBJ1-2; no definite D call. This CDR3 spans 13 amino acids. Trimming took 7 bases from V and 7 from J, leaving 16 bases between them. Germline loops: CDR1 MDHEN, CDR2 SYDVKM.